This TCR beta chain was retrieved from a study of T cell repertoires in cytomegalovirus infection. Overall study: It can be stated that public TCR beta signatures indicated CMV infection as well as a matching HLA type. Findings and caveats of the study: Identification of carriers of CMV plus the relevant HLA was performed using cumulative public TCR beta family frequency. CMV-specific TCR beta clonotypes restricted by HLA-C dominated the ex vivo response.

Details on this clonotype: Its specificity is not known.

MiXCR, run by TCRdb on the reads, gives a single entry per CDR3 protein. The data show tens of thousands of distinct CDR3 sequences, 20% to 25% seen once. Sample: CD8+ T cells from cultured PBMCs, taken from culture after CMV antigen stimulation. The sequence came from a human donor in good health (CMV status not recorded). Some clones in this sample may be carry-over from other donors' samples.

The CDR3 DNA reads as TGTGCCATCAGTGAGTCGCGGCTAGCCTTTGAGCAGTTCTTC. This translates into CAISESRLAFEQFF. The rearrangement links TRBV10-3 to TRBJ2-1; TRBD2 might be the D (5 bases). CDR1 is ENHRY, CDR2 SYGVKD, per germline. The CDR3 length is 14 residues. Trimming shortened V by 0 bases and J by 9 bases, and 12 bases separated the two germline ends.